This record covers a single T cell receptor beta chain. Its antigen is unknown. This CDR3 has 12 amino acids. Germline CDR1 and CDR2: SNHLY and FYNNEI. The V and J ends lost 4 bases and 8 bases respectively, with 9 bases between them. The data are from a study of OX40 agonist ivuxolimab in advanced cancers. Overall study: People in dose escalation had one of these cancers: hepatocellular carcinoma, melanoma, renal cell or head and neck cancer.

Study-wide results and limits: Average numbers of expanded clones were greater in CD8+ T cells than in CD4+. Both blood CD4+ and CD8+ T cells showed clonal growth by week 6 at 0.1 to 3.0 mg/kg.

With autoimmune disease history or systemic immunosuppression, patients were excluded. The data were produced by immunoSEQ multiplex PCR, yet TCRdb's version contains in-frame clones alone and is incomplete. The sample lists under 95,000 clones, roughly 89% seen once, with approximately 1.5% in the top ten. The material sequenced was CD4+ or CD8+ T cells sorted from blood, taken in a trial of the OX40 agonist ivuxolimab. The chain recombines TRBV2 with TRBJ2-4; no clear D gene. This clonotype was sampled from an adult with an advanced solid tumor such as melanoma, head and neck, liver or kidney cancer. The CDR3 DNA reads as TGTGCCAGCAGTGTCAGCCTATACATTCAGTACTTC. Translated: CASSVSLYIQYF. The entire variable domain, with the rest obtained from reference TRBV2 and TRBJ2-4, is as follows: EPEVTQTPSHQVTQMGQEVILRCVPISNHLYFYWYRQILGQKVEFLVSFYNNEISEKSEIFDDQFSVERPDGSNFTLKIRSTKLEDSAMYFCASSVSLYIQYFGAGTRLSVL.